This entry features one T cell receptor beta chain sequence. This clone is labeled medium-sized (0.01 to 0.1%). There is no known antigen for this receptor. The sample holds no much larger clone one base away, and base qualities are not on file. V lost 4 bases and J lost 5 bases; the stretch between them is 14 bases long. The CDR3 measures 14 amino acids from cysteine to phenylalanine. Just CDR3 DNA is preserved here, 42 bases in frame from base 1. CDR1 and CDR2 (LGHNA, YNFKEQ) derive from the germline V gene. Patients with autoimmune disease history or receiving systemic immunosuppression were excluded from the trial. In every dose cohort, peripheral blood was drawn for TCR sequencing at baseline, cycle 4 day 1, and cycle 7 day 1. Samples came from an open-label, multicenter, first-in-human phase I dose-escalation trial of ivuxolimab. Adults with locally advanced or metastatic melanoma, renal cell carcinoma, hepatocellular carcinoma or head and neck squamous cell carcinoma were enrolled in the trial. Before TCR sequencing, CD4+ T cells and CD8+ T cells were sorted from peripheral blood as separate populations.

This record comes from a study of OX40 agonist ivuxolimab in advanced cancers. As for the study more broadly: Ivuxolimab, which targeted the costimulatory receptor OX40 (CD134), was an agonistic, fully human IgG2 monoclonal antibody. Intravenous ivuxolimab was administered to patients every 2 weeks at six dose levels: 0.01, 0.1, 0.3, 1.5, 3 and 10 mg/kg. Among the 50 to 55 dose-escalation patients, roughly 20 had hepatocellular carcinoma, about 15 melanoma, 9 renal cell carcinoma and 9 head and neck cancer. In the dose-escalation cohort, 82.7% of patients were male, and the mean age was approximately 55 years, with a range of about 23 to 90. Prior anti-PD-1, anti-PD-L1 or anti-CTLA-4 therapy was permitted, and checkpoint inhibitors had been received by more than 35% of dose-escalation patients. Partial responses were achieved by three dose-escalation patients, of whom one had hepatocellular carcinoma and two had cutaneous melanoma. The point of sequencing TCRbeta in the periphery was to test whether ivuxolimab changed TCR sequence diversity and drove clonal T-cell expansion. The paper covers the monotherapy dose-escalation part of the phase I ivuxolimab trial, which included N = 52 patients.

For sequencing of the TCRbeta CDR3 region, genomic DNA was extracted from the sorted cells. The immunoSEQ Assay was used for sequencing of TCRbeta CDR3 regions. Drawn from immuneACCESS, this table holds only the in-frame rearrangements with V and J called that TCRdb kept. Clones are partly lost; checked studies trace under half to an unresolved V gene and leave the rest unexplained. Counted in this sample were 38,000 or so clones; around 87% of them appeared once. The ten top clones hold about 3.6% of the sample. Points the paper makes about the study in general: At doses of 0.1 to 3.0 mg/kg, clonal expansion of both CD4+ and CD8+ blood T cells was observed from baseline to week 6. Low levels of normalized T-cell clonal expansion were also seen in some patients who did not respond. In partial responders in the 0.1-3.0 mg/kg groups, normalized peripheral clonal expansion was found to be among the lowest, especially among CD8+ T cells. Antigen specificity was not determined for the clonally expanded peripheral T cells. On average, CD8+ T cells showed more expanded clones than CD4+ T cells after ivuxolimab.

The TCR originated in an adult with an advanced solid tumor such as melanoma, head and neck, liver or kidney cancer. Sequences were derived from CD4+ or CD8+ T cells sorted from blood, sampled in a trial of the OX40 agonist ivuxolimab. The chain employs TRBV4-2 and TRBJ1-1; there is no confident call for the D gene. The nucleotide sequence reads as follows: TGTGCCAGCAGCCCCGTCCCGGAGGAGACTGAAGCTTTCTTT. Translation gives CASSPVPEETEAFF.